This entry lists 10 T cell receptor beta chains sequenced from one sample in a study of cytomegalovirus exposure and HLA in healthy donors. Primers for the PCR totalled 60 Vbeta and 13 Jbeta. The assay was immunoSEQ multiplex PCR, and TCRdb's table has in-frame clones only and misses some. The specimen's table records 75,000 to 85,000 clones. Sequencing was performed on PBMCs. These receptor sequences come from a man aged 18-30 years in good health and CMV-seropositive.

V gene TRBV9 combines with J gene TRBJ2-3, with TRBD2 identical over 12 bases. V gave up 5 bases and J gave up 5 bases; unmatched junction bases: 9. Germline V gene data show CDR1 as SGDLS and CDR2 as YYNGEE. The CDR3 is 16 residues long. The CDR3 sequence is CASSDRTSGDLDTQYF. In DNA, the CDR3 is TGTGCCAGCAGTGATCGGACTAGCGGGGACCTAGATACGCAGTATTTT.

The chain employs TRBV10-2 and TRBJ2-7, with 11 nucleotides matching TRBD2. This CDR3 comprises 13 residues. The V gene's germline CDR1 is WSHSY and CDR2 SAAADI. The V segment lost 6 bases and the J segment 5 bases; nucleotides outside the gene matches: 3. The CDR3 protein is CASRGTSGDEQYF. The CDR3 DNA sequence: TGCGCCAGCAGAGGGACTAGCGGCGACGAGCAGTACTTC.

The chain is built from TRBV10-3 and TRBJ2-7, with 8 bases identical to TRBD2. CDR1 and CDR2 (germline): ENHRY, SYGVKD. The CDR3 is 15 residues long. Losses at the gene ends were 3 bases for V and 2 bases for J; bases not matched to a gene: 6. This CDR3 reads CAISDSGTAAYEQYF. DNA for the CDR3: TGTGCCATCAGTGATAGCGGGACGGCGGCCTACGAGCAGTACTTC.

This chain joins TRBV27 and TRBJ2-2, with 7 bases matching TRBD1. The junction had 3 bases not matched to a gene; V was cut back by 4 bases and J by 7 bases. The CDR3 runs 13 residues. The germline V gene encodes CDR1 MNHEY and CDR2 SMNVEV (reference sequence). CDR3 coding DNA: TGTGCCAGCAGTTACAGGGGAAACGGGGAGCTGTTTTTT. Protein product: CASSYRGNGELFF.

V gene TRBV4-1 combines with J gene TRBJ2-1; D not resolved. The CDR3 sequence is 15 residues long. Deletions cut 0 bases from V and 0 bases from J, with 6 bases between. Per the germline V gene, CDR1 is MGHRA and CDR2 is YSYEKL. CDR3 sequence: CASSQDQDSYNEQFF. In DNA form, the CDR3 reads TGCGCCAGCAGCCAAGACCAGGACTCCTACAATGAGCAGTTCTTC.

The gene calls are TRBV6-1 and TRBJ1-5; 9 bases agree with TRBD1. CDR3 length equals 14 residues. Germline V gene lookup returns CDR1 MNHNS and CDR2 SASEGT. The trim removed 4 bases at V and 2 bases at J, leaving 0 bases unmatched. The CDR3 spells CASSGTGGNQPQHF. In nucleotides, the CDR3 is TGTGCCAGCAGTGGGACAGGGGGCAATCAGCCCCAGCATTTT.

The V call is TRBV28, the J call TRBJ1-5; perhaps TRBD1 as D (5 bases). Germline assignment: CDR1 MDHEN and CDR2 SYDVKM. V gave up 10 bases and J gave up 3 bases, with 13 bases separating them. The CDR3 extends over 13 amino acids. CDR3 nucleotide sequence: TGTGCCACCCCTGACAGTTACAATCAGCCCCAGCATTTT. Protein sequence: CATPDSYNQPQHF.

The chain is built from TRBV27 and TRBJ2-1; possible D gene TRBD2, 5 bases. Germline-derived CDR1 and CDR2 are MNHEY and SMNVEV (reference sequence). This CDR3 has 14 residues. Between the trimmed V and J ends, which lost 6 bases and 8 bases, there was a span of 17 bases. This chain's CDR3 is CASRDFSWEYEQFF. The CDR3 nucleotides are TGTGCCAGCAGAGACTTCAGTTGGGAGTATGAGCAGTTCTTC.

The chain has TRBV19 and TRBJ1-1, with 8 bases identical to TRBD1. V was pared by 5 bases and J by 2 bases, with 4 bases of the junction left unmatched. The CDR3 consists of 14 residues. Germline lookup yields CDR1 LNHDA and CDR2 SQIVND (reference sequence). CDR3 nucleotide sequence: TGTGCCAGTAGTTTCGGACAGGGCAACACTGAAGCTTTCTTT. Amino acids: CASSFGQGNTEAFF. The full variable domain, its missing parts supplied by reference TRBV19 and TRBJ1-1, is DGGITQSPKYLFRKEGQNVTLSCEQNLNHDAMYWYRQDPGQGLRLIYYSQIVNDFQKGDIAEGYSVSREKKESFPLTVTSAQKNPTAFYLCASSFGQGNTEAFFGQGTRLTVV.

The chain uses TRBV27 and TRBJ2-1; 9 positions match TRBD2. Looked up from germline, CDR1 is MNHEY and CDR2 is SMNVEV (reference sequence). Unmatched junction bases numbered 5, after V lost 8 bases and J lost 6 bases. CDR3 size: 13 residues. CDR3 region: CASLGLASNEQFF. As DNA, the CDR3 is TGTGCCAGCCTGGGACTAGCAAGCAATGAGCAGTTCTTC.